The next 3 T cell receptor beta chains were all read from a single sample in a study of shared clonotypes between healthy human individuals. In the naive CD8 group, cells lacked CD45RO and were positively selected for CCR7, so terminally differentiated effector memory CD45RA+ cells were left out. Generated by immunoSEQ multiplex PCR, the TCRdb table keeps only in-frame clones and is missing some. The sample holds hundreds of thousands of clones, about 91% seen once. Material for sequencing was naive CD8+ T cells sorted from blood. The receptors shown here come from a man aged 25-45 years in good health.

V and J are TRBV28 and TRBJ2-7, with 8 bases aligning to TRBD1. CDR3 size: 12 residues. V shed 5 bases, J shed 6 bases, and the junction held 3 bases outside the gene matches. Germline lookup yields CDR1 MDHEN and CDR2 SYDVKM. For the CDR3, the DNA is TGTGCCAGCAGTCCAGACAGGGGCGAGCAGTACTTC. It codes for CASSPDRGEQYF.

The chain's CDR3 is CASSARLARTYEQYF. CDR3 DNA: TGTGCCAGCAGCGCGAGACTAGCGCGCACCTACGAGCAGTACTTC. The rearrangement joins TRBV7-9 to TRBJ2-7, with 8 positions matching TRBD2. The CDR3 is made up of 15 amino acids. Unmatched junction bases numbered 8, after V lost 5 bases and J lost 2 bases. Germline loops: CDR1 SEHNR, CDR2 FQNEAQ (reference sequence).

J is TRBJ2-2 and V is TRBV7-2, with 11 nucleotides matching TRBD2. The V gene end was trimmed by 5 bases and the J gene end by 5 bases; junction bases not matched to a gene: 10. The CDR3 spans 17 residues. CDR1 is SGHTA, CDR2 FQGNSA, per germline. CDR3 bases: TGTGCCAGCAGCCGCCCACTAGCGGGAGTAGATACCGGGGAGCTGTTTTTT. This sequence encodes CASSRPLAGVDTGELFF.